This entry lists 8 T cell receptor beta chains sequenced from one sample in a study of OX40 agonist ivuxolimab in advanced cancers. Clones were read by immunoSEQ multiplex PCR, and TCRdb kept only the in-frame ones, dropping some. The sample yields about 97,000 clones, 70% to 90% seen once. This sample comprised CD4+ or CD8+ T cells sorted from blood, obtained in a trial of the OX40 agonist ivuxolimab. These receptors were obtained from an adult with an advanced solid tumor such as melanoma, head and neck, liver or kidney cancer.

This sequence joins TRBV2 and TRBJ2-3; D perhaps matches TRBD2 (5 bases). In germline, CDR1 is SNHLY, CDR2 FYNNEI. The CDR3 runs 15 residues. Trimming took off 6 bases at V and 0 bases at J, with 13 bases between the two ends. The CDR3 here is CASRTLSGSTDTQYF. As DNA, the CDR3 is TGTGCCAGCAGGACCCTGAGCGGAAGCACAGATACGCAGTATTTT.

This chain uses TRBV27 with TRBJ2-7; 11 bases match TRBD2. The CDR3 length is 14 residues. V was clipped by 6 bases and J by 2 bases; unmatched bases: 3. Germline assignment: CDR1 MNHEY and CDR2 SMNVEV (reference sequence). Here the CDR3 reads CASRLAGGAYEQYF. The CDR3 coding sequence is TGTGCCAGCAGGTTAGCGGGAGGGGCCTACGAGCAGTACTTC.

The genes are TRBV5-8 and TRBJ1-5; 9 bases fit TRBD1. Losses at the gene ends were 4 bases for V and 1 base for J; bases not matched to a gene: 6. Germline V gives CDR1 SGHTS, CDR2 YDEGEE. The CDR3 spans 16 residues. The chain's CDR3 is CASSIGQGLSNQPQHF. The CDR3 region has the DNA TGTGCCAGCAGCATAGGACAGGGGTTGAGCAATCAGCCCCAGCATTTT. Complete variable domain (other parts from reference TRBV5-8 and TRBJ1-5): EAGVTQSPTHLIKTRGQQATLRCSPISGHTSVYWYQQALGLGLQFLLWYDEGEERNRGNFPPRFSGRQFPNYSSELNVNALELEDSALYLCASSIGQGLSNQPQHFGDGTRLSIL.

This clone was seen a few times. This chain connects TRBV19 to TRBJ1-3; D is unclear. V was trimmed by 6 bases and J by 0 bases, leaving 12 bases between them. Germline CDR1 is LNHDA and CDR2 is SQIVND (reference sequence). This CDR3 is 15 amino acids long. In DNA, the CDR3 is TGTGCCAGTAGACTCGGGTCTCCCTCTGGAAACACCATATATTTT. As protein: CASRLGSPSGNTIYF.

This sequence joins TRBV7-9 and TRBJ2-4, with D possibly TRBD2 on 6 matching bases. The V gene lost 2 bases and the J gene lost 2 bases, with 10 bases spanning the gap. The CDR3 totals 15 residues. The V gene's germline CDR1 is SEHNR and CDR2 FQNEAQ (reference sequence). CDR3 in amino acids: CASSLTRGTKNIQYF. The CDR3 coding sequence is TGTGCCAGCAGCTTAACCCGGGGGACCAAAAACATTCAGTACTTC.

This clone has only one observation. This chain links TRBV5-5 with TRBJ1-2, with D perhaps matching TRBD1 (5 bases). Per the germline V gene, CDR1 is SGHKS and CDR2 is YYEKEE (reference sequence). The CDR3 runs to 13 residues. V gave up 4 bases and J gave up 0 bases, with 7 bases separating them. The CDR3, as DNA: TGTGCCAGCAGCATGACAGCTAACTATGGCTACACCTTC. Translation: CASSMTANYGYTF.

This rearrangement joins TRBV5-6 to TRBJ1-6; weak D call: TRBD1 (6 bases). Germline V CDR1 and CDR2: SGHDT, YYEEEE. CDR3 length equals 17 residues. V was shortened by 3 bases and J by 0 bases, with 13 bases between the two germline ends. The CDR3 sequence: CASSWGRGSSYNSPLHF. The CDR3 coding sequence is TGTGCCAGCAGCTGGGGCAGGGGTAGCTCCTATAATTCACCCCTCCACTTT.

The chain has TRBV30 and TRBJ2-3; no reliable D call. The CDR3 has 14 amino acids. The germline CDR1 and CDR2 sequences are GTSNPN and SVGIG (reference sequence). Trimming stripped 2 bases from V and 2 bases from J, with 11 bases between. DNA for the CDR3: TGTGCCTGGAGTAAGGGCACAATCACAGATACGCAGTATTTT. Protein: CAWSKGTITDTQYF. The full variable domain, its missing parts supplied by reference TRBV30 and TRBJ2-3, is SQTIHQWPATLVQPVGSPLSLECTVEGTSNPNLYWYRQAAGRGLQLLFYSVGIGQISSEVPQNLSASRPQDRQFILSSKKLLLSDSGFYLCAWSKGTITDTQYFGPGTRLTVL.